This T cell receptor beta chain was profiled in a study of cytomegalovirus exposure and HLA in healthy donors. 13 Jbeta primers and 60 Vbeta primers were used for the PCR. This table comes from immunoSEQ multiplex PCR, and its TCRdb copy is limited to in-frame clones, with some not included. Of under 85,000 clones listed, around 62% were seen once; the top ten hold around 17%. The CDR3 has 16 residues. Trimming cost V 4 bases and J 3 bases, with 19 bases left between them. Per the germline V gene, CDR1 is SGHDT and CDR2 is YYEEEE. The receptor comes from a middle-aged man in good health and CMV-seropositive. Sequences were obtained from PBMCs. V is TRBV5-6 and J is TRBJ1-2; TRBD1 is a possible D gene (6 bases). The DNA for the CDR3 is TGTGCCAGCAGCCCGAGACGACAGGTATCTCACTATGGCTACACCTTC. Encoded protein: CASSPRRQVSHYGYTF.